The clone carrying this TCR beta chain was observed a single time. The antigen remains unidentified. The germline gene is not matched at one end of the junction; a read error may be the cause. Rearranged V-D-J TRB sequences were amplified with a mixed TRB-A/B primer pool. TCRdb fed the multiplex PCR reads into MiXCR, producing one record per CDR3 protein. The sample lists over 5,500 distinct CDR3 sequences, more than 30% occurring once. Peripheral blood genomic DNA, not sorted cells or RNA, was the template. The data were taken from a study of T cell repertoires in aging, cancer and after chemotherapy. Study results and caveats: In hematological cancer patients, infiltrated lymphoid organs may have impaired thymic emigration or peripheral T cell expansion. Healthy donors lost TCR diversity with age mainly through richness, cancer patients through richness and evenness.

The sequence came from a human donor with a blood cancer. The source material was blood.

CDR3: CASGVTVSKYGYTF. In DNA, the CDR3 is TGTGCCAGCGGGGTGACGGTCTCTAAATATGGCTACACCTTC. This rearrangement joins TRBV28 to TRBJ1-2; D gene ambiguous. Germline CDR1 reads MDHEN; CDR2 reads SYDVKM. This CDR3 spans 14 amino acids.